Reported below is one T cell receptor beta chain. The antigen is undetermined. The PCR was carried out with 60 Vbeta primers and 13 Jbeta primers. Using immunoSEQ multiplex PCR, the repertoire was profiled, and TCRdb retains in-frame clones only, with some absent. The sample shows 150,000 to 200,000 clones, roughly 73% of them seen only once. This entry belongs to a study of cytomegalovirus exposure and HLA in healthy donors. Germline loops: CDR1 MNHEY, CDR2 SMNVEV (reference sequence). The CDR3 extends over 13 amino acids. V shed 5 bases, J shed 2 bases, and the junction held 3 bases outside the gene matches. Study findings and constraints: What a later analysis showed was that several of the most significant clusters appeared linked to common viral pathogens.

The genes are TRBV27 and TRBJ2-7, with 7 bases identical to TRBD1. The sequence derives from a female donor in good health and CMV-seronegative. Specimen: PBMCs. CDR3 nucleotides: TGTGCCAGCAGTCCACAGGGGACCTACGAGCAGTACTTC. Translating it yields CASSPQGTYEQYF.